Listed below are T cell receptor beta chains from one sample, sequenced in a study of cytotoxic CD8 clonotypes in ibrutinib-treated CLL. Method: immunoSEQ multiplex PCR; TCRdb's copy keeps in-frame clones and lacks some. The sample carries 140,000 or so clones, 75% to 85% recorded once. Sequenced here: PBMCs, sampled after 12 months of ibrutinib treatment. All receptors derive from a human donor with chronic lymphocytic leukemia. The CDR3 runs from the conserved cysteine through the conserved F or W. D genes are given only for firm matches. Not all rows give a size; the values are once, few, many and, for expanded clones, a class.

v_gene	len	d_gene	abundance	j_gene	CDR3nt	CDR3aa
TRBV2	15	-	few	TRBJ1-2	TGTGCCAGCAGTACGGGACCACAACGTAACTATGGCTACACCTTC	CASSTGPQRNYGYTF
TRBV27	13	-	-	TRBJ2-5	TGTGCCAGCAGTTCGGTCAACAAAGAGACCCAGTACTTC	CASSSVNKETQYF
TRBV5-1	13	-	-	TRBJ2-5	TGCGCCAGCAGCTTGGGGAACCAAGAGACCCAGTACTTC	CASSLGNQETQYF
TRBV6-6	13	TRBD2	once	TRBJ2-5	TGTGCCAGCAGATTAGCGGGATTGGAGACCCAGTACTTC	CASRLAGLETQYF
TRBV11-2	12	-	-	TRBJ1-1	TGTGCCAGCAGCACGCTGGGGACTGAAGCTTTCTTT	CASSTLGTEAFF
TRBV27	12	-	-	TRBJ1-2	TGTGCCAGCAGTTTATCTGGATATGGCTACACCTTC	CASSLSGYGYTF
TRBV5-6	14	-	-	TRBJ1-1	TGTGCCAGCAGCTCCTGGGGAATGGCGTCTGAAGCTTTCTTT	CASSSWGMASEAFF
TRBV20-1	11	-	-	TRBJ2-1	TGCAGTGCTAGTGAGGGGAATGAGCAGTTCTTC	CSASEGNEQFF
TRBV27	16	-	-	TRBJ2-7	TGTGCCAGCAGTTTAAATCGTCGGGAGCGGGCGGGCGAGCAGTACTTC	CASSLNRRERAGEQYF
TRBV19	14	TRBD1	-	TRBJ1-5	TGTGCCAGTAGTAGGACAGGGGATAATCAGCCCCAGCATTTT	CASSRTGDNQPQHF
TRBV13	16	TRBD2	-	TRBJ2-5	TGTGCCAGCAGCTTAGCCCCTGCGGGAGGGGGGGAGACCCAGTACTTC	CASSLAPAGGGETQYF
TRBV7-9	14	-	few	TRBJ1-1	TGTGCCAGCAGCTTAGGGGCAGAGAACACTGAAGCTTTCTTT	CASSLGAENTEAFF
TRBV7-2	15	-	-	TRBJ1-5	TGTGCCAGCAGCTTAGCGGGGGCAGAGGGTCAGCCCCAGCATTTT	CASSLAGAEGQPQHF
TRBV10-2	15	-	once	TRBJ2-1	TGCGCCAGCAGTGAAAAGCGGAACCGCTTTGGAGAGCAGTTCTTC	CASSEKRNRFGEQFF
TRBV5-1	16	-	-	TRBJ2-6	TGCGCCAGCAGCTTGGATGGGACCGCTGGGGCCAACGTCCTGACTTTC	CASSLDGTAGANVLTF